This passage covers 2 T cell receptor beta chains from one sample sequenced in a study of shared clonotypes between healthy human individuals. Using immunoSEQ multiplex PCR, the repertoire was profiled, and TCRdb retains in-frame clones only, with some absent. Among millions of clones, just under 95% were seen once, and the ten largest hold 0.9% to 1.4%. CD45RO negativity and positive selection for CCR7 defined naive CD8 cells, a population that excluded terminally differentiated effector memory CD45RA+ cells. The sample was naive CD8+ T cells sorted from blood. These receptor sequences come from a man between 18 and 29 years old in good health.

This clone was observed a single time. The chain couples TRBV19 to TRBJ1-1; D call uncertain. V was trimmed by 1 base and J by 2 bases, leaving 8 bases between them. This CDR3 region has 14 residues. The germline gives CDR1 LNHDA, CDR2 SQIVND (reference sequence). CDR3 DNA: TGTGCCAGTAGTATAGTCCCACTTAACACTGAAGCTTTCTTT. Translating it yields CASSIVPLNTEAFF.

The chain recombines TRBV5-1 with TRBJ1-1; D gene ambiguous. V lost 4 bases and J lost 4, with 14 bases in between. The CDR3 contains 14 residues. Germline CDR1 and CDR2: SGHRS and YFSETQ. The CDR3, as DNA: TGCGCCAGCAGCGTTGTGGCAAGGTCCACTGAAGCTTTCTTT. Encoded protein: CASSVVARSTEAFF.